This is a list of T cell receptor beta chains from one sample in a study of CD8 T cells in ankylosing spondylitis. TCRdb passed the 5' RACE reads through MiXCR, listing each CDR3 protein once. The table lists about 220,000 distinct CDR3 sequences, roughly 25% of them singletons, with 5% to 8% in the top ten. The specimen was blood, either unsorted or a sorted T cell fraction (not recorded which). These receptors were collected from a male donor with ankylosing spondylitis or in good health (not recorded which). Each CDR3 is given with its conserved first and last residue. D genes are given only for firm matches. Part of the rows lack a size; the others show once, few, many or a class for expanded clones.

J	length	V	D	size	DNA	CDR3
TRBJ1-5	16	TRBV20-1	TRBD1	-	TGCAGTGCTAGAAAGACAGGGGGCTACGGCAATCAGCCCCAGCATTTT	CSARKTGGYGNQPQHF
TRBJ2-1	16	TRBV4-2	-	many	TGTGCCAGCAGCCAAGATGACACGAGCTCCTACAATGAGCAGTTCTTC	CASSQDDTSSYNEQFF
TRBJ2-3	15	TRBV10-3	TRBD2	few	TGTGCCATCAGTGACGGCGGGAGGACCGCAGATACGCAGTATTTT	CAISDGGRTADTQYF
TRBJ1-1	14	TRBV20-1	-	-	TGCAGTGCTATCGACCGGGGCAGGAACACTGAAGCTTTCTTT	CSAIDRGRNTEAFF
TRBJ2-2	14	TRBV20-1	-	few	TGCAGTGCTAGAAGGGCGCCGAACACCGGGGAGCTGTTTTTT	CSARRAPNTGELFF
TRBJ2-1	14	TRBV20-1	-	many	TGCAGTGCGGCCAGAACCCAGTCGCCAGATGAGCAGTTCTTC	CSAARTQSPDEQFF
TRBJ1-5	15	TRBV7-6	TRBD1	many	TGTGCCAGCAGCTCACAGGGGGGCGGCAATCAGCCCCAGCATTTT	CASSSQGGGNQPQHF
TRBJ2-5	14	TRBV20-1	-	many	TGCAGTGCTATTCGGGGGGCCAATTTAGAGACCCAGTACTTC	CSAIRGANLETQYF
TRBJ2-5	15	TRBV10-3	-	many	TGTGCCATCAGTGAGGTTAGGGACGGTGGAGAGACCCAGTACTTC	CAISEVRDGGETQYF
TRBJ2-6	18	TRBV14	-	-	TGTGCCAGCAGCCGAACCGGACGGACACAATCTGGGGCCAACGTCCTGACTTTC	CASSRTGRTQSGANVLTF
TRBJ1-1	13	TRBV20-1	-	few	TGCAGTGCTACACCACGCGCGGACACTGAAGCTTTCTTT	CSATPRADTEAFF
TRBJ2-5	15	TRBV5-1	-	-	TGCGCCAGCAGCTTGTCCGGGACAAGACAAGAGACCCAGTACTTC	CASSLSGTRQETQYF
TRBJ2-2	15	TRBV4-2	-	once	-	CASSQEWRDTGSCFF
TRBJ2-3	16	TRBV10-3	TRBD2	once	TGTGCCATCAGTGGTCGGGGAGCGGGGTCCACAGATACGCAGTATTTT	CAISGRGAGSTDTQYF
TRBJ2-1	16	TRBV15	TRBD1	many	TGTGCCACCAGCGAGGGATTGGGGACAGGGTACAATGAGCAGTTCTTC	CATSEGLGTGYNEQFF
TRBJ2-3	12	TRBV10-3	-	-	TGTGCCATCAGTGAGTCGATTGGCCTTGGGTATTTT	CAISESIGLGYF
TRBJ2-5	12	TRBV6-5	-	-	TGTGCCAGCAGGACACGGACGGAGACCCAGTACTTC	CASRTRTETQYF
TRBJ1-1	12	TRBV12-3/TRBV12-4	-	-	TGTGCCAGCAGTGGCTTAGTCCCTGAAGCTTTCTTT	CASSGLVPEAFF
TRBJ1-2	14	TRBV29-1	-	few	TGCAGCGTTGGAGGCAGGGGAGTACACTATGGCTACACCTTC	CSVGGRGVHYGYTF
TRBJ2-2	14	TRBV5-1	-	many	TGCGCCAGCAGCTTGGCGGGTAGCACCGGGGAGCTGTTTTTT	CASSLAGSTGELFF
TRBJ2-1	15	TRBV10-3	TRBD2	once	TGTGCCATCAGTGTTCTAGCGGACCCTTACAATGAGCAGTTCTTC	CAISVLADPYNEQFF
TRBJ1-2	14	TRBV2	-	-	TGTGCCAGCAGTGATGACGGATCAGTCTATGGCTACACCTTC	CASSDDGSVYGYTF
TRBJ2-1	18	TRBV5-1	-	-	TGCGCCAGCAACCCTCGGTCGGGAGCCGGTCGGGATTGGAATGAGCAGTTCTTC	CASNPRSGAGRDWNEQFF
TRBJ1-4	15	TRBV20-1	TRBD1	-	TGCAGTGCTAGAGACCCGACAGGGTATAATGAAAAACTGTTTTTT	CSARDPTGYNEKLFF
TRBJ2-2	13	TRBV29-1	TRBD1	-	TGCAGCGTCCGGACAGGGGTCACCGGGGAGCTGTTTTTT	CSVRTGVTGELFF
TRBJ1-1	15	TRBV5-1	-	few	TGCGCCAGCAGCTTGGCCGCGGGGAGGGGCACTGAAGCTTTCTTT	CASSLAAGRGTEAFF
TRBJ2-4	14	TRBV20-1	TRBD1	-	TGCAGTGCCGGTGGGGGGACAGGGAAAAACATTCAGTACTTC	CSAGGGTGKNIQYF
TRBJ1-1	15	TRBV20-1	TRBD1	many	TGCAGTGCTAGCGGTCCGGGACAGGGGAACACTGAAGCTTTCTTT	CSASGPGQGNTEAFF
TRBJ1-1	13	TRBV12-3/TRBV12-4	-	many	TGTGCCAGCAGACTAACGGCTGGAACTGAAGCTTTCTTT	CASRLTAGTEAFF
TRBJ1-1	13	TRBV12-3/TRBV12-4	-	many	TGTGCCAGCAGTTACCGCCTGAACACTGAAGCTTTCTTT	CASSYRLNTEAFF
TRBJ2-5	12	TRBV20-1	-	-	TGCAGTGTTCCCAAGGTGACAGAGACCCAGTACTTC	CSVPKVTETQYF
TRBJ2-5	13	TRBV29-1	-	many	TGCAGCGTTGAGGGGCGGCACCAAGAGACCCAGTACTTC	CSVEGRHQETQYF
TRBJ2-7	10	TRBV5-6	-	-	TGTGCCAGCAGCTTCTACGAGCAGTACTTC	CASSFYEQYF
TRBJ2-3	13	TRBV29-1	-	many	TGCAGCGGCTCAATGGGAGCCACAGATACGCAGTATTTT	CSGSMGATDTQYF
TRBJ1-5	14	TRBV25-1	-	many	TGTGCCAGCAGTGAATATCTTAGCAATCAGCCCCAGCATTTT	CASSEYLSNQPQHF
TRBJ2-5	13	TRBV5-6	TRBD2	many	TGTGCCAGCACCCTAGCGGGAGGAGAGACCCAGTACTTC	CASTLAGGETQYF
TRBJ2-7	17	TRBV20-1	TRBD2	-	TGCAGTGCTAGAGACGGGACTAGCGGGAGGGTAGGATGGGAGCAGTACTTC	CSARDGTSGRVGWEQYF
TRBJ2-3	16	TRBV6-5	TRBD2	many	TGTGCCAGCAGTTACTCGACTAGCAGGAGCACAGATACGCAGTATTTT	CASSYSTSRSTDTQYF
TRBJ2-7	15	TRBV7-2	TRBD1	-	TGTGCCAGCAGCAGAAGGACAGGGAACATCTACGAGCAGTACTTC	CASSRRTGNIYEQYF
TRBJ2-3	16	TRBV5-6	TRBD2	many	TGTGCCAGCAGCCTCCTCCGAGGTGGGAGGGATGATACGCAGTATTTT	CASSLLRGGRDDTQYF
TRBJ2-7	13	TRBV28	TRBD1	-	TGTGCCAGCAAAAAGGGGGCATCCTACGAGCAGTACTTC	CASKKGASYEQYF
TRBJ2-3	14	TRBV5-1	TRBD2	many	TGCGCCAGCCGGACTAGCGGTGTGACAGATACGCAGTATTTT	CASRTSGVTDTQYF
TRBJ2-1	15	TRBV12-3/TRBV12-4	TRBD2	-	TGTGCCAGCAGCGCGACTAGCGGGAGGGCACATGAGCAGTTCTTC	CASSATSGRAHEQFF
TRBJ2-7	13	TRBV29-1	TRBD1	-	TGCAGCGCCGGGACAGGGGGTGGCTACGAGCAGTACTTC	CSAGTGGGYEQYF
TRBJ2-2	16	TRBV18	TRBD1	few	TGTGCCAGCTCACCAGGGACAGGGGTTGACACCGGGGAGCTGTTTTTT	CASSPGTGVDTGELFF
TRBJ2-6	15	TRBV6-5	-	many	TGTGCCAGCAGTTACTTACGGGCTGGGGCCAACGTCCTGACTTTC	CASSYLRAGANVLTF
TRBJ2-1	15	TRBV7-3	-	-	TGTGCCAGCAGCGTGATGGGCGGGGCCTACAATGAGCAGTTCTTC	CASSVMGGAYNEQFF
TRBJ1-1	14	TRBV19	-	-	TGTGCCAGTAGTATAGGACCGGCAAACACTGAAGCTTTCTTT	CASSIGPANTEAFF